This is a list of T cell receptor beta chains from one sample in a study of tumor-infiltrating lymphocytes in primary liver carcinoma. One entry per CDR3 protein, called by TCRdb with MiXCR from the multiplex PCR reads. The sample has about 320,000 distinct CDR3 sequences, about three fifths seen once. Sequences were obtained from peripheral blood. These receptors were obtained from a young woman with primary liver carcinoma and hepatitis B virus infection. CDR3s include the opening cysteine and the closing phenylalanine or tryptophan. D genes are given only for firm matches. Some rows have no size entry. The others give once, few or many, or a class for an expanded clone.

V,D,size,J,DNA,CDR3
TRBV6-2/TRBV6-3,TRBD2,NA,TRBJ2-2,TGTGCCAGCAGTTATCTCAGCGGACTAGCGGTAAACACCGGGGAGCTGTTTTTT,CASSYLSGLAVNTGELFF
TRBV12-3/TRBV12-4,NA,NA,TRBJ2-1,TGTGACAGCAGTTTAGCAGTGCTAAATGAGCAGTTCTTC,CDSSLAVLNEQFF
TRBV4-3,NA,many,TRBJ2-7,TGCGCCAGCAGCCAAGTCTGGTCCAGGGACGCCTACGAGCAGTACTTC,CASSQVWSRDAYEQYF
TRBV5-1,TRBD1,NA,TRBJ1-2,TGCGCCAGCAGCTTGGGCCCGGGACAGCCAAACAATGGCTACACCTTC,CASSLGPGQPNNGYTF
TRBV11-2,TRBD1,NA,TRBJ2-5,TGTGCCGGCAGCACTGGGACAGGGGGCCGAAAGACCCAGTACTTC,CAGSTGTGGRKTQYF
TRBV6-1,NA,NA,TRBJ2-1,TGTGCCAGCAGTGAAGCGTACATGAGCTCCTACAGTGAGCAGTTCTTC,CASSEAYMSSYSEQFF
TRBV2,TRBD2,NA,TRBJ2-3,TGTGCCAGTTCCAGCGGGGCCAGCACAGATACGCAGTATTTT,CASSSGASTDTQYF
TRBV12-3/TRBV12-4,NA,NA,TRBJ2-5,TGTGCCAGCAGTTTGCGGACGCAACAAGAGACTCAATACTTC,CASSLRTQQETQYF
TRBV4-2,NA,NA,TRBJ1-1,TGTGCCAGTACCATACGGGGGCGGAGTACTGAAGCTTTCTTT,CASTIRGRSTEAFF
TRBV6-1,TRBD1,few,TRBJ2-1,TGTGCCAGCAGTCCAAGGACAGGGGCTAGTACCTACAATGAGCAGTTCTTC,CASSPRTGASTYNEQFF
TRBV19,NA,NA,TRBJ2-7,TGTGCCAGTAGTCCAAGACTAGGGGGGACCTACGAGCAGTACTTC,CASSPRLGGTYEQYF
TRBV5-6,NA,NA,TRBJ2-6,TGTGCCAGCAGCCCCGGGACAACCTCTGGGGCCAACGTCCTGACTTTC,CASSPGTTSGANVLTF
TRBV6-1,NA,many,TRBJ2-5,TGTGCCAGCAGTGTCGCCGGGACAACCCAAGAGACCCAGTACTTC,CASSVAGTTQETQYF
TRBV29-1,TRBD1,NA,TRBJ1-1,TGCAGCGTTGAAGAATGGACAGGGAGGACTGAAGCTTTCTTT,CSVEEWTGRTEAFF
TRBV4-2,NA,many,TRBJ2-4,TGTGCCAGCAGCCAAGAAGTGGGGAAAAACATTCAGTACTTC,CASSQEVGKNIQYF
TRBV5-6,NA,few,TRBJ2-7,TGTGCCAGCAGCTTGTGGCAGCCTGCCTACGAGCAGTACTTC,CASSLWQPAYEQYF
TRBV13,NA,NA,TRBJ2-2,TGTGTCAGCAGCTTGGACGGAGAGAACACCGGGGAGCTGTTTTTT,CVSSLDGENTGELFF
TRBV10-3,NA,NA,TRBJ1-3,TGTGCCATCAGTGGCAAGTCTGGAAACACCATATATTTT,CAISGKSGNTIYF
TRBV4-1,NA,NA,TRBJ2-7,TGCGCCAGTAACCAAGATCCCAAGTACGAGCAGTACTTC,CASNQDPKYEQYF
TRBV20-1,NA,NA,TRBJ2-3,TGCAGTGCTAGGGGGATTAGCACAGATACGCAGTATTTT,CSARGISTDTQYF
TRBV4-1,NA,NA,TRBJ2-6,TGCGCCAGCAGCCAAGTCCACTGGTATCCTGGGGCCAACGTCCTGACTTTC,CASSQVHWYPGANVLTF
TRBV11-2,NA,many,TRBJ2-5,TGTGCCAGCAGCTTTAGTATGGAGACCCAGTACTTC,CASSFSMETQYF
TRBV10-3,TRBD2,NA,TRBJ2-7,TGTGCCATCAGTGAGTCAACTAGCGGGAGAGGAGAGCAGTACTTC,CAISESTSGRGEQYF
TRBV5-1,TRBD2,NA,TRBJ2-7,TGCGCCAGCAGCTTGCGCGCTAGCGGAACCCCATACGAGCAGTACTTC,CASSLRASGTPYEQYF
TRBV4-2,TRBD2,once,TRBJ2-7,TGTGTCGGCAGCCAAGGTAGCGGGAGTGGATACGAGCAGTACTTC,CVGSQGSGSGYEQYF
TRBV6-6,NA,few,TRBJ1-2,TGTGCCAGCAAAAGGAGGGCATCGGGGTACTACACCTTC,CASKRRASGYYTF
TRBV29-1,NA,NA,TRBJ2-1,TGCAGCGTGGCGACCACAGGGTATGAGCAGTTCTTC,CSVATTGYEQFF
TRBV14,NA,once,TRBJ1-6,TGTGTCAGCAGCCAAGGATGGGGAATGGATTCACCCCTCCACTTT,CVSSQGWGMDSPLHF
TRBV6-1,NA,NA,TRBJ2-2,TGTGCCAGCAGTAACCCAGGGGTCGGGGAGCTGTTTTTT,CASSNPGVGELFF
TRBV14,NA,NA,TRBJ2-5,TGTGCCAGCAGCCAAGATGCGGGCGGACGGGAGACCCAGTACTTC,CASSQDAGGRETQYF
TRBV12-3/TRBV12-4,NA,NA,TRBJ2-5,TGTGCCAGCAGAGATATAGGGAAAGAGACCCAGTACTTC,CASRDIGKETQYF
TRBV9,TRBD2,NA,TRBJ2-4,TGTGCCAGCAGCGTCGGGGGGGGCAAAAACATTCAGTACTTC,CASSVGGGKNIQYF
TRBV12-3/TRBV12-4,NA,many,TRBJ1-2,TGTGCCAGCAGTTTTCTCCCAGGGGAAACGGGAGGCTACACCTTC,CASSFLPGETGGYTF
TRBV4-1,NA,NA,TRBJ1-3,TGCGCCAGCAGCCAAGGAAAACAGGGCCCGGTTGGAAACACCATATATTTT,CASSQGKQGPVGNTIYF
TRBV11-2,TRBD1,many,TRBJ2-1,TGTGCCAGCAGCCCCGGTGCTGTGAGCAGGGGGCGCCGGTGGAATGAGCAGTTCTTC,CASSPGAVSRGRRWNEQFF
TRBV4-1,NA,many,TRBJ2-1,TGCGCCAGCAGCCAAGTTTCCAATGAGCAGTTCTTC,CASSQVSNEQFF
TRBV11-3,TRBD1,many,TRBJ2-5,TGTGCCAGCAGCCCACAGGGGTCTGAGACCCAGTACTTC,CASSPQGSETQYF
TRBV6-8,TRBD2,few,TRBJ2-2,TGTGCCAGCGGAATGGGACTACCGGAAAGGAACACCGGGGAGCTGTTTTTT,CASGMGLPERNTGELFF
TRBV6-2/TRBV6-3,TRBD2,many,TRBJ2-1,TGTGCCAGCGTTCCCAGCGGGAGGCGGGGTGAGCAGTTCTTC,CASVPSGRRGEQFF
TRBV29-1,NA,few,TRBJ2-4,TGCAGCGTTGTAGGAGGCGCTCTAAACATTCAGTACTTC,CSVVGGALNIQYF
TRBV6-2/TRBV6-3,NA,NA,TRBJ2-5,TGTACCGCCAGCAGTTACGGAACATCGTCAAGGGAGACCCAGTACTTC,CTASSYGTSSRETQYF
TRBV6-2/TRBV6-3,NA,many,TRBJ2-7,TGTGCCAGCAGCCCTAGGGTAAACGAGCAGTACTTC,CASSPRVNEQYF
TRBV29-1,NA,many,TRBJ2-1,TGCAGCGTTGTCCGTGTGGACAATGAGCAGTTCTTC,CSVVRVDNEQFF
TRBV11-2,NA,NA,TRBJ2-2,TGTGCCAGCAGCGGTTGGAACGTAGGAATCACCGGGGACCTGTTTTTT,CASSGWNVGITGDLFF
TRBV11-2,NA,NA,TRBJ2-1,TGTGCTAACAGCTTAGAACCTGGTTACAATGAGCAGTTTTTC,CANSLEPGYNEQFF